This TCR beta chain was sequenced during a study of blood T cell repertoires in COVID-19. Whole-study context: Whether acute or convalescent, the COVID-19 samples came from the United States, Italy and Spain. T cells, B-cell-depleted T cells, or PBMCs provided the cDNA or gDNA that served as material.

Under the authors' procedure: Amplification with reference gene primers provided the estimates of nucleated cell counts. Only in-frame clones appear in the TCRdb table, and some are missing; sequencing was by immunoSEQ multiplex PCR. That table furnishes V, J and clone size, whereas the DNA furnished D and trimming. Of around 260,000 clones listed, around 88% are singletons. CDR3 length: 15 residues. V was shortened by 0 bases and J by 4 bases, with 11 bases between the two germline ends. Germline loops: CDR1 SGHRS, CDR2 YFSETQ. The material sequenced was peripheral blood. This clonotype was sampled from a man under 40 with active or convalescent COVID-19. The rearrangement uses TRBV5-1 and TRBJ2-1, with D unresolved. The CDR3 DNA follows: TGCGCCAGCAGCTTGGGCAGTTTGCTGTACAATGAGCAGTTCTTC. As protein: CASSLGSLLYNEQFF.